The present TCR beta chain was sequenced within a study of blood T cell repertoires in COVID-19 (dated by TCRdb to 2019 to 2021). The study in broad terms: Samples covering the acute and convalescent phases of COVID-19 were provided by collaborators in the United States, Italy and Spain. The repertoires were released in a freely available public database meant as a resource for research on the immune response to SARS-CoV-2. The prospective study material was composed of cDNA or gDNA derived from T cells, B-cell-depleted T cells, or PBMCs. The dataset comprised deeply sampled blood TCRbeta repertoires from subjects exposed to, actively infected with, or recovered from COVID-19. Sample metadata almost always included a de-identified subject ID, COVID-19 status, age in years and sex. Samples came from the ongoing ImmuneRACE study (first 160 participants) plus 1,254 subjects from 6 global collaborators. Where available, HLA class I and class II types were obtained from metadata supplied by the sample provider rather than from assay-based typing.

For this clone: This clone's antigen is unknown. Per-base qualities were not stored, and no clone one base away is much larger.

Each collaborating institution followed its own protocols to collect whole blood in K2EDTA tubes. Collaborator samples were shipped for TCRbeta analysis as frozen whole blood, isolated PBMCs, or DNA extracted from either sample type. Study-wide findings and limitations: The quantity of clinical and demographic metadata differed by source and by participant and was supplied without curation.

There are 14 amino acids in the CDR3, from cysteine to phenylalanine inclusive. Only the CDR3 part of the read is kept: 42 bases, read in frame from the first base. V lost 2 bases and J lost 4 bases, and the count of bases not matched to a germline gene is 4. CDR1 and CDR2 (LGHNA, YNFKEQ) derive from the germline V gene. TCRbeta CDR3 regions were amplified from genomic DNA using the immunoSEQ Assay, a bias-controlled multiplex PCR. The study's processing was this. Nucleated cell counts per sample were estimated from amplification of reference gene primers within the assay. To quantify the absolute abundance of each unique TCRbeta CDR3 rearrangement, sequence reads were collapsed and filtered. For each sample, productive Simpson clonality was calculated as the square root of Simpson's diversity index across productive rearrangements. TCRdb holds this immuneACCESS table with in-frame rearrangements only. Some clones are missing; in checked studies, unresolved V genes explain under half, and the rest has no known cause. The V and J calls and clone size were taken over from that table, and D and trimming were inferred from the DNA. This sample holds about 100,000 clones; around 90% were observed only once. In total, the top ten clones hold 4.5% to 6.5% of the sample.

This TCR was sampled from a human donor in a cohort sampled during active COVID-19. Sequenced sample: peripheral blood. This chain is built from TRBV4-2 and TRBJ2-7; 8 bases in between match TRBD2. The DNA is as follows: TGTGCCAGCAGCCAACCCTCGGGGGGGTACGAGCAGTACTTC. This encodes CASSQPSGGYEQYF.